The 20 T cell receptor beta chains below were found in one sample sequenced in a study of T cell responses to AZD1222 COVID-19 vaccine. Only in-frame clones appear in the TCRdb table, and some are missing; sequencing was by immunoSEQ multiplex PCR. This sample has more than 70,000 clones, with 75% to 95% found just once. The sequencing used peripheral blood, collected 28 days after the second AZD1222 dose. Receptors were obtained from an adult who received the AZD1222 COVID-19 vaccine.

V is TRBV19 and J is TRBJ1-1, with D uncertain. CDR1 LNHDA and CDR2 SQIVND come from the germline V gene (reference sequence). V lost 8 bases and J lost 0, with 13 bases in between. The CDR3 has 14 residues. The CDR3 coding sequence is TGTGCCAGTCGCCGGAGCCAGGTGAACACTGAAGCTTTCTTT. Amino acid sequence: CASRRSQVNTEAFF.

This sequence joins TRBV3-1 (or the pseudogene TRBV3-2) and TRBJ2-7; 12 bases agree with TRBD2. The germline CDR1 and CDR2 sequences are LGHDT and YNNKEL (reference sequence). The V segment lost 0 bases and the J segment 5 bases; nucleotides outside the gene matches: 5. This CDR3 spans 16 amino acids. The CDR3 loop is CASSQDRRTSGNEQYF. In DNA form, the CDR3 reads TGTGCCAGCAGCCAAGATAGAAGGACTAGCGGGAACGAGCAGTACTTC.

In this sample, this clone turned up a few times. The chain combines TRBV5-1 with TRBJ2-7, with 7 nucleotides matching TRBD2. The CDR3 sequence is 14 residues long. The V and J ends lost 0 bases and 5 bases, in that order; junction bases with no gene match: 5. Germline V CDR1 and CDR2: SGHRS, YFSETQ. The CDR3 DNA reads TGCGCCAGCAGCTTGGCCAGCGGGGCAGACGAGCAGTACTTC. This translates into CASSLASGADEQYF. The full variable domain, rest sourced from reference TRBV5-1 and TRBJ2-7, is KAGVTQTPRYLIKTRGQQVTLSCSPISGHRSVSWYQQTPGQGLQFLFEYFSETQRNKGNFPGRFSGRQFSNSRSEMNVSTLELGDSALYLCASSLASGADEQYFGPGTRLTVT.

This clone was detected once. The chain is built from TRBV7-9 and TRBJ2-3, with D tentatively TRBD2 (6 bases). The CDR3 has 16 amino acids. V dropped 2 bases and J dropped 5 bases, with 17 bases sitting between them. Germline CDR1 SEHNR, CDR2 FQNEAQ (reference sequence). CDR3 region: CASSLKGRIEGDTQYF. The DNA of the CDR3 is TGTGCCAGCAGCTTAAAGGGGAGGATAGAAGGAGATACGCAGTATTTT. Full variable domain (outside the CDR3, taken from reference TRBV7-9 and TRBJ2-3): DTGVSQNPRHKITKRGQNVTFRCDPISEHNRLYWYRQTLGQGPEFLTYFQNEAQLEKSRLLSDRFSAERPKGSFSTLEIQRTEQGDSAMYLCASSLKGRIEGDTQYFGPGTRLTVL.

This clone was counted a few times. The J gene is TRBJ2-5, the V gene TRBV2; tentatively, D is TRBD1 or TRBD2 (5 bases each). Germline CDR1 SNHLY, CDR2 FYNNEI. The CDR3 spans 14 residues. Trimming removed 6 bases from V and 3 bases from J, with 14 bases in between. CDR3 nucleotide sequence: TGTGCCAGCAGGGAAACACTAGGGGAAGAGACCCAGTACTTC. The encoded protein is CASRETLGEETQYF.

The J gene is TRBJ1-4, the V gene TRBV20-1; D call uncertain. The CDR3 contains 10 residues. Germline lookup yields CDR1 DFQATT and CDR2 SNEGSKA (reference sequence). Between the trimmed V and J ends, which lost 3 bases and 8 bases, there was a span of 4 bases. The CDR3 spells CSARAEKLFF. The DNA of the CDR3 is TGCAGTGCTAGGGCGGAAAAACTGTTTTTT.

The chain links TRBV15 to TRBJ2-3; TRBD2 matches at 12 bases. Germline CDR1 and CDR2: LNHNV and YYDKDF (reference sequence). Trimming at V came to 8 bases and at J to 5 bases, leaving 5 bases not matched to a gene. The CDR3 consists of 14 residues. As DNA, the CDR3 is TGTGCCACCCGACTAGCGGGAGCAATAGATACGCAGTATTTT. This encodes CATRLAGAIDTQYF.

The DNA for the CDR3 is TGCAGCGTTGTATCACTCATCCGCGGGCAGGGGACGTCCTACGAGCAGTACTTC. Translating gives CSVVSLIRGQGTSYEQYF. This chain uses TRBV29-1 with TRBJ2-7; D possibly corresponds to TRBD1 (6 bases). V lost 4 bases to trimming and J lost 1 base, with 26 bases between them. Germline CDR1 SQVTM, CDR2 ANQGSEA. This CDR3 is built from 18 residues.

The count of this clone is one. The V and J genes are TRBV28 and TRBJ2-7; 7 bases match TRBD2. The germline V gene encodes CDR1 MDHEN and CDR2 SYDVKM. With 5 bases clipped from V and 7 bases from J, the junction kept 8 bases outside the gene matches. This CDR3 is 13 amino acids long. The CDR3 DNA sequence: TGTGCCAGCAGTCGGGCGGGAGTAGAAGAGCAGTACTTC. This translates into CASSRAGVEEQYF.

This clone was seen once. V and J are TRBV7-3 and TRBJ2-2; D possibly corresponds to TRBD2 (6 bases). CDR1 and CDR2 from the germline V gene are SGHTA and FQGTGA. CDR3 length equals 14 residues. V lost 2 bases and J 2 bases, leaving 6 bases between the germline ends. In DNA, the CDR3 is TGTGCCAGCAGCTTAGGGACTAACACCGGGGAGCTGTTTTTT. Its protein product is CASSLGTNTGELFF. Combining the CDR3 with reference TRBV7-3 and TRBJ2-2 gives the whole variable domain GAGVSQTPSNKVTEKGKYVELRCDPISGHTALYWYRQSLGQGPEFLIYFQGTGAADDSGLPNDRFFAVRPEGSVSTLKIQRTERGDSAVYLCASSLGTNTGELFFGEGSRLTVL.

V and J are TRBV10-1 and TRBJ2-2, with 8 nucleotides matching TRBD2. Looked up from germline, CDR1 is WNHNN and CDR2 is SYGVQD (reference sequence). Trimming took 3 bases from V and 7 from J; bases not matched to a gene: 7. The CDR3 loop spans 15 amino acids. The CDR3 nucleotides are TGCGCCAGCAGTGATAGAGCGGGAGAGATCGGGGAGCTGTTTTTT. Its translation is CASSDRAGEIGELFF.

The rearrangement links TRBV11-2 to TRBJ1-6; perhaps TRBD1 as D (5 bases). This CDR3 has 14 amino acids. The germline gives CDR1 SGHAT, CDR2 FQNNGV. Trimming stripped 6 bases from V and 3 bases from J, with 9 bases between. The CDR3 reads CASRRGNYNSPLHF. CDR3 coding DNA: TGTGCCAGCAGAAGGGGTAACTATAATTCACCCCTCCACTTT.

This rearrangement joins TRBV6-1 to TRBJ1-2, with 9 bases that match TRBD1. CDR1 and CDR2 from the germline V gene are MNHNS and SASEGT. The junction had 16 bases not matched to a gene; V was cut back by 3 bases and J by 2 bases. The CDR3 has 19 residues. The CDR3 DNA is TGTGCCAGCAGTGACCCAACTGACAGGGGGGCAGAGTTAAACTATGGCTACACCTTC. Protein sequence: CASSDPTDRGAELNYGYTF.

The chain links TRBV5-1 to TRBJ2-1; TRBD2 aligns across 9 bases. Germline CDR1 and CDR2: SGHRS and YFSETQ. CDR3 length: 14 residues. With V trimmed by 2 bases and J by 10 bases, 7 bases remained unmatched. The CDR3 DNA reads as TGCGCCAGCAGCTTAGGGACTAGCATTGGCGAGCAGTTCTTC. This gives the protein CASSLGTSIGEQFF. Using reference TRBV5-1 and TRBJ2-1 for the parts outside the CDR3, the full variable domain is KAGVTQTPRYLIKTRGQQVTLSCSPISGHRSVSWYQQTPGQGLQFLFEYFSETQRNKGNFPGRFSGRQFSNSRSEMNVSTLELGDSALYLCASSLGTSIGEQFFGPGTRLTVL.

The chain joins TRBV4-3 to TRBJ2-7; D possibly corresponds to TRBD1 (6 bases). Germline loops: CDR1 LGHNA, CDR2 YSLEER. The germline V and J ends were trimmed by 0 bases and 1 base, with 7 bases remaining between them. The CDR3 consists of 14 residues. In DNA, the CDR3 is TGCGCCAGCAGCCAAGACAGGGGTTCCTACGAGCAGTACTTC. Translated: CASSQDRGSYEQYF.

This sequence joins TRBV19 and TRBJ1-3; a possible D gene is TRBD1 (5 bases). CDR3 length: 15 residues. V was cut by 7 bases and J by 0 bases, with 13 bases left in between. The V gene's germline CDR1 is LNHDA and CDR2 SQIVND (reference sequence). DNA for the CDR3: TGTGCCAGTATCCCGGGACGGAACTCTGGAAACACCATATATTTT. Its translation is CASIPGRNSGNTIYF. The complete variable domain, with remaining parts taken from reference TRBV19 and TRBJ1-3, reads DGGITQSPKYLFRKEGQNVTLSCEQNLNHDAMYWYRQDPGQGLRLIYYSQIVNDFQKGDIAEGYSVSREKKESFPLTVTSAQKNPTAFYLCASIPGRNSGNTIYFGEGSWLTVV.

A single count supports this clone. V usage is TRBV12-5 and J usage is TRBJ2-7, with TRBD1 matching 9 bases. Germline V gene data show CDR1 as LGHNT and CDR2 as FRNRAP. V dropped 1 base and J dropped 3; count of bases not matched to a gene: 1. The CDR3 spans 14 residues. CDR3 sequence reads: CASGLGTGDYEQYF. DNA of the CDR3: TGTGCTAGTGGTTTGGGGACAGGGGACTACGAGCAGTACTTC.

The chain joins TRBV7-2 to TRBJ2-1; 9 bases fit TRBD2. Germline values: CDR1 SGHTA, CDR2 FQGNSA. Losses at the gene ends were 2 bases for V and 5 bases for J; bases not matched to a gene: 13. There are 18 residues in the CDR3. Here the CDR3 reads CASSLRRITSGLNNEQFF. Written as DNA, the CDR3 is TGTGCCAGCAGCTTACGGCGCATCACTAGCGGGCTCAACAATGAGCAGTTCTTC.

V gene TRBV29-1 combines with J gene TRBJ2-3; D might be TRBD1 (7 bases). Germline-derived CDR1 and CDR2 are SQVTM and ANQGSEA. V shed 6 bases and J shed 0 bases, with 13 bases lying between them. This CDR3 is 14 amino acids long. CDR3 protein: CSVTGDSSTDTQYF. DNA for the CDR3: TGCAGCGTCACAGGGGACTCGAGCACAGATACGCAGTATTTT.

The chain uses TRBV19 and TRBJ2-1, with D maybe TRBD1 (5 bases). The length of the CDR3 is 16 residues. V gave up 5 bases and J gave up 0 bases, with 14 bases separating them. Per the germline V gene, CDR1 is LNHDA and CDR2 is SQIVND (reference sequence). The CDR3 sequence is CASSGRQGASYNEQFF. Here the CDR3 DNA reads TGTGCCAGTAGTGGACGACAAGGGGCCTCCTACAATGAGCAGTTCTTC. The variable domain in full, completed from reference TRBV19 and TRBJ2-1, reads DGGITQSPKYLFRKEGQNVTLSCEQNLNHDAMYWYRQDPGQGLRLIYYSQIVNDFQKGDIAEGYSVSREKKESFPLTVTSAQKNPTAFYLCASSGRQGASYNEQFFGPGTRLTVL.